Below, 25 T cell receptor beta chains from the same sample are listed, as sequenced in a study of T-cell memory formation after mild COVID-19. Using its own MiXCR run on the 5' RACE reads, TCRdb lists one record per CDR3 protein. The sample lists 210,000 or so distinct CDR3 sequences; about 10% were seen once. The material sequenced was PBMCs or a T cell subset sorted from them (not recorded which). The receptors were sampled from a young man who had mild COVID-19 (a few samples of this study predate the infection). Cell type and time point are not known.

This clonotype was counted a few times. The chain carries TRBV12-3 or TRBV12-4 and TRBJ2-6; D is undetermined. The CDR3 totals 12 residues. The V end was cut by 8 bases, the J end by 4 bases, with 6 bases between. The CDR3 coding sequence is TGTGCCAGCGGCCAAGGGGCCAACGTCCTGACTTTC. It translates to CASGQGANVLTF.

The sample holds many counts of this clonotype. The chain links TRBV7-9 to TRBJ1-2, with TRBD1 as a possible D gene (5 bases). CDR1 SEHNR and CDR2 FQNEAQ come from the germline V gene (reference sequence). The CDR3 is 13 amino acids. Between the trimmed V and J ends, which lost 6 bases and 4 bases, there was a span of 12 bases. The CDR3 region has the DNA TGTGCCAGCAGTCAATCGGGGGTCTATGGCTACACCTTC. It specifies CASSQSGVYGYTF.

This chain links TRBV4-3 with TRBJ1-5; 10 bases agree with TRBD1. V was clipped by 0 bases and J by 2 bases; unmatched bases: 4. This CDR3 comprises 17 residues. Germline CDR1 and CDR2: LGHNA and YSLEER. CDR3 DNA sequence: TGCGCCAGCAGCCAAGATTTCGGGACAGGGGGCAATCAGCCCCAGCATTTT. Translation gives CASSQDFGTGGNQPQHF.

This chain uses TRBV5-1 with TRBJ2-2, with D tentatively TRBD2 (6 bases). The CDR3 runs to 16 residues. V dropped 0 bases and J dropped 0 bases, with 9 bases sitting between them. Germline loops: CDR1 SGHRS, CDR2 YFSETQ. In DNA, the CDR3 is TGCGCCAGCAGCTTGGTGGGAGGTTCGAACACCGGGGAGCTGTTTTTT. It encodes CASSLVGGSNTGELFF.

This clonotype was seen only a few times. The V and J genes are TRBV5-1 and TRBJ2-5; the D is unclear. Trimming removed 3 bases at V and 0 bases at J, with 6 bases between. The CDR3 has 13 residues. Looked up from germline, CDR1 is SGHRS and CDR2 is YFSETQ. The chain's CDR3 is CASSSTNQETQYF. The DNA of the CDR3 is TGCGCCAGCAGCTCCACCAACCAAGAGACCCAGTACTTC.

This clonotype was seen a few times. V usage is TRBV2 and J usage is TRBJ2-3, with D perhaps TRBD2 (6 bases). CDR3 length: 14 residues. CDR1 and CDR2 (germline): SNHLY, FYNNEI. V lost 5 bases to trimming and J lost 1 base, with 10 bases between them. The CDR3 DNA reads as TGTGCCAGCAGTTTTGCGGGGCGCACAGATACGCAGTATTTT. Its translation: CASSFAGRTDTQYF.

This clonotype was seen many times. The rearrangement joins TRBV7-2 to TRBJ1-2; TRBD1 is a possible D gene (5 bases). CDR1 SGHTA and CDR2 FQGNSA come from the germline V gene. The CDR3 extends over 14 amino acids. The V gene lost 5 bases and the J gene lost 5 bases, with 15 bases spanning the gap. The CDR3 protein is CASSPTLQGYGYTF. The CDR3 DNA is TGTGCCAGCAGCCCTACCCTCCAGGGTTATGGCTACACCTTC.

J is TRBJ2-6 and V is TRBV6-5; 8 bases map to TRBD2. Germline values: CDR1 MNHEY, CDR2 SVGAGI. The length of the CDR3 is 17 residues. Trimming removed 6 bases from V and 3 bases from J; junction bases left unmatched: 10. The CDR3: CASSQAGVPSGANVLTF. The CDR3 DNA is TGTGCCAGCAGCCAAGCGGGGGTACCTAGTGGGGCCAACGTCCTGACTTTC.

The J gene is TRBJ2-3, the V gene TRBV5-6; 9 bases are shared with TRBD1. The germline CDR1 and CDR2 sequences are SGHDT and YYEEEE. CDR3 size: 16 residues. V shed 4 bases and J 2 bases; nucleotides not matched to a gene: 8. CDR3 amino acids: CASSLQGAGNTDTQYF. DNA of the CDR3: TGTGCCAGCAGCCTACAGGGGGCTGGGAACACAGATACGCAGTATTTT.

V gene TRBV10-3 combines with J gene TRBJ2-7; TRBD1 matches 8 bases. Germline V gene lookup returns CDR1 ENHRY and CDR2 SYGVKD. The CDR3 loop spans 15 amino acids. J gave up 4 bases and V 3 bases, and 8 bases lay outside the gene matches. The DNA of the CDR3 is TGTGCCATCAGTGATCTACTCAGGGGGCGATACGAGCAGTACTTC. Residues: CAISDLLRGRYEQYF.

Ten or more counts support this clonotype. DNA for the CDR3: TGTGCCAGCAGCGCTCAGGGGGTGGCCGTCACAGATACGCAGTATTTT. This sequence encodes CASSAQGVAVTDTQYF. The genes are TRBV7-9 and TRBJ2-3, with 7 bases identical to TRBD1. The CDR3 has 16 amino acids. V lost 5 bases, J lost 2 bases, and 10 bases stayed unmatched. The germline V gene encodes CDR1 SEHNR and CDR2 FQNEAQ (reference sequence).

This CDR3 is CASSLTSETQYF. The CDR3 DNA is TGCGCCAGCAGCTTGACCTCAGAGACCCAGTACTTC. The rearrangement links TRBV5-1 to TRBJ2-5, with D uncertain. Germline values: CDR1 SGHRS, CDR2 YFSETQ. The CDR3 covers 12 residues. Trimming removed 1 base at V and 4 bases at J, with 5 bases between.

In its sample, this clonotype was seen a few times. The V gene is TRBV14, the J gene TRBJ2-7; D is undetermined. This CDR3 is 14 amino acids long. V was clipped by 5 bases and J by 6 bases, with 17 bases between them. The germline CDR1 and CDR2 sequences are SGHDN and FVKESK. CDR3 in DNA: TGTGCCAGCAGCACGAGGCCCAAGCACCCCGAGCAGTACTTC. Translation: CASSTRPKHPEQYF. The variable domain in full, with the rest retrieved from reference TRBV14 and TRBJ2-7, is EAGVTQFPSHSVIEKGQTVTLRCDPISGHDNLYWYRRVMGKEIKFLLHFVKESKQDESGMPNNRFLAERTGGTYSTLKVQPAELEDSGVYFCASSTRPKHPEQYFGPGTRLTVT.

The V and J genes are TRBV7-9 and TRBJ1-1; D uncertain. The ends were cut back, 5 bases at V and 10 bases at J, with 20 bases in the middle. Germline CDR1 and CDR2: SEHNR and FQNEAQ (reference sequence). The CDR3 is made up of 14 amino acids. CDR3 in amino acids: CASSQDYGHTRAFF. The DNA for the CDR3 is TGTGCCAGCAGCCAGGACTACGGGCATACACGAGCTTTCTTT.

The gene calls are TRBV27 and TRBJ2-5; 8 nucleotides agree with TRBD1. The CDR3 is made up of 13 amino acids. From germline, CDR1 is MNHEY and CDR2 SMNVEV (reference sequence). V lost 6 bases and J lost 5; bases outside the gene matches: 5. The chain's CDR3 is CASRQGAGETQYF. CDR3 DNA: TGTGCCAGCAGGCAGGGGGCTGGGGAGACCCAGTACTTC.

The chain uses TRBV20-1 and TRBJ2-5, with D possibly matching TRBD2 (6 bases). CDR1 and CDR2 (germline): DFQATT, SNEGSKA (reference sequence). This CDR3 region has 15 residues. Deletions cut 2 bases from V and 1 base from J, with 14 bases between. CDR3 sequence (DNA): TGCAGTGCTAGAATGGCGGGGATCCTCCAAGAGACCCAGTACTTC. Translation gives CSARMAGILQETQYF.

This clonotype came up a few times. V gene TRBV10-3 combines with J gene TRBJ2-4; D uncertain. This CDR3 has 11 amino acids. The V and J ends lost 11 bases and 5 bases respectively, with 10 bases between them. The germline V gene has CDR1 ENHRY and CDR2 SYGVKD. The CDR3 sequence is CAVASQNIQYF. CDR3 nucleotides: TGTGCCGTCGCATCCCAAAACATTCAGTACTTC.

This chain connects TRBV18 to TRBJ1-1; D not resolved. This CDR3 comprises 13 residues. Germline assignment: CDR1 KGHSH and CDR2 LQKENI. V was clipped by 3 bases and J by 0 bases, with 5 bases between them. The CDR3 nucleotides are TGTGCCAGCTCACCCGTAATGAACACTGAAGCTTTCTTT. It is translated as CASSPVMNTEAFF.

The rearrangement joins TRBV7-9 to TRBJ2-3, with TRBD2 matching over 8 bases. The CDR3 spans 16 residues. Germline V gene lookup returns CDR1 SEHNR and CDR2 FQNEAQ (reference sequence). V lost 5 bases, J lost 4 bases, and 11 bases stayed unmatched. DNA of the CDR3: TGTGCCAGCAGCCGCCTCGGGGGGGGTCTAGCAGATACGCAGTATTTT. It codes for CASSRLGGGLADTQYF.

The chain has TRBV5-1 and TRBJ1-1; 7 bases are shared with TRBD1. The CDR3 is made up of 15 amino acids. V shed 5 bases, J shed 4 bases, and the junction held 11 bases outside the gene matches. CDR1 and CDR2 (germline): SGHRS, YFSETQ. The CDR3 is CASRDDRDWGTEAFF. CDR3 nucleotide sequence: TGCGCCAGCAGAGACGACAGGGATTGGGGCACTGAAGCTTTCTTT.

The gene calls are TRBV3-1 and TRBJ2-4; tentative D call: TRBD1 (5 bases). This CDR3 contains 13 residues. With 2 bases removed from V and 9 bases from J, the gap between germline ends came to 11 bases. Germline lookup yields CDR1 LGHDT and CDR2 YNNKEL (reference sequence). For the CDR3, the DNA is TGTGCCAGCAGCCAATCCCAGGGTACCATTCAGTACTTC. It codes for CASSQSQGTIQYF.

This clonotype was seen more than once but under ten times. The chain carries TRBV29-1 and TRBJ2-7, with D possibly TRBD1 on 6 matching bases. Germline lookup yields CDR1 SQVTM and CDR2 ANQGSEA. This CDR3 spans 13 amino acids. V was trimmed by 6 bases and J by 11 bases, leaving 23 bases between them. Here the CDR3 DNA reads TGCAGCGTCGCCCGGGACACGGAGAAATTGAAGTACTTC. Protein: CSVARDTEKLKYF.

V is TRBV5-1 and J is TRBJ2-5, with D uncertain. V lost 3 bases and J 1 base, leaving 13 bases between the germline ends. Germline V gene sequence: CDR1 SGHRS, CDR2 YFSETQ. The CDR3 is 15 residues long. DNA of the CDR3: TGCGCCAGCAGCTCAGGATGGACCTCCCAAGAGACCCAGTACTTC. This gives the protein CASSSGWTSQETQYF.

This clonotype has only a few counts. V and J are TRBV12-3 or TRBV12-4 and TRBJ2-1, with 8 positions matching TRBD2. With V trimmed by 5 bases and J by 6 bases, 9 bases remained unmatched. This CDR3 is 15 amino acids long. This CDR3 is CASSPSSGRTNEQFF. The CDR3 DNA reads as TGTGCCAGCAGTCCATCTAGCGGGCGCACCAATGAGCAGTTCTTC.

J is TRBJ2-7 and V is TRBV5-5, with D maybe TRBD2 (5 bases). V lost 2 bases, J lost 1 base, and 7 bases lay in between. The CDR3 length is 13 residues. Germline V lookup: CDR1 SGHKS, CDR2 YYEKEE (reference sequence). The DNA for the CDR3 is TGTGCCAGCAGCTTAGAGGGTTCCTACGAGCAGTACGTC. It specifies CASSLEGSYEQYV.